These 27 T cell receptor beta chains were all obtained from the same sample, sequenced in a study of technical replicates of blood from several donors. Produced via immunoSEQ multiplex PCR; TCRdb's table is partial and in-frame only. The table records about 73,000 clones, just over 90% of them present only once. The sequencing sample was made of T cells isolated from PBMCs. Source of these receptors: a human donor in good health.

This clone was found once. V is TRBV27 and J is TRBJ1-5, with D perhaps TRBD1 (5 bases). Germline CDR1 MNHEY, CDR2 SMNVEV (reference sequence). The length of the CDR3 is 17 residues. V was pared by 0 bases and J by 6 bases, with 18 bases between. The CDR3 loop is CASSLSKTQGFGQPQHF. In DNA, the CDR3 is TGTGCCAGCAGTTTATCGAAAACCCAGGGTTTTGGTCAGCCCCAGCATTTT.

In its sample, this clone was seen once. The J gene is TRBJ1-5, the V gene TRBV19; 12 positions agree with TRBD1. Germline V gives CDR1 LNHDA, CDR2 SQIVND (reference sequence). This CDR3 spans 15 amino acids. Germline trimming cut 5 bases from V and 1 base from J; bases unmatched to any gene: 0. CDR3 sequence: CASSGTGGSNQPQHF. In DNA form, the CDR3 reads TGTGCCAGTAGTGGGACAGGGGGCAGCAATCAGCCCCAGCATTTT.

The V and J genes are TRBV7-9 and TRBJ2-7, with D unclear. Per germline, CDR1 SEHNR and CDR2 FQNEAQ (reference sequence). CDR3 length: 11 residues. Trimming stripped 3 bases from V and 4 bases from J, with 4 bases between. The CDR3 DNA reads TGTGCCAGCAGCTTGGAGTACGAGCAGTACTTC. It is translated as CASSLEYEQYF.

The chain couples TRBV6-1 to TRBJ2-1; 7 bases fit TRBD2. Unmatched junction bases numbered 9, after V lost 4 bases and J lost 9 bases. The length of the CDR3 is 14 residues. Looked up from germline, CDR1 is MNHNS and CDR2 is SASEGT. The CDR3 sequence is CASSVPRGGSEQFF. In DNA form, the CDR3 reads TGTGCCAGCAGTGTACCTAGGGGCGGGAGTGAGCAGTTCTTC.

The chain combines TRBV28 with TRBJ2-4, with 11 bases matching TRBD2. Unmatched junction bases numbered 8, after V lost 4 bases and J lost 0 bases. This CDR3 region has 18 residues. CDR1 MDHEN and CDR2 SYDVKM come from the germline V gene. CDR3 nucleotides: TGTGCCAGCAGTTCGATGACTAGCGGGATCCTAGCCAAAAACATTCAGTACTTC. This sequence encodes CASSSMTSGILAKNIQYF. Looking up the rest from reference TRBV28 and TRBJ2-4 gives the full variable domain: DVKVTQSSRYLVKRTGEKVFLECVQDMDHENMFWYRQDPGLGLRLIYFSYDVKMKEKGDIPEGYSVSREKKERFSLILESASTNQTSMYLCASSSMTSGILAKNIQYFGAGTRLSVL.

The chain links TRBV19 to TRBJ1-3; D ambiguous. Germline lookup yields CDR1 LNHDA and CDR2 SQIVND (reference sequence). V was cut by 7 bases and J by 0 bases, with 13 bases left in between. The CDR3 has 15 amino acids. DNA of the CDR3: TGTGCCAGTATTCCGCTCGCGAACTCTGGAAACACCATATATTTT. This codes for CASIPLANSGNTIYF.

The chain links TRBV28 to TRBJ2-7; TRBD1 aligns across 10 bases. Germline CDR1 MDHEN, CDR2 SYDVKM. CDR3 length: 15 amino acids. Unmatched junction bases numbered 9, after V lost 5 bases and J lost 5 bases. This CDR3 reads CASSPTGTGVNEQYF. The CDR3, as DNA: TGTGCCAGCAGTCCAACCGGGACAGGGGTGAACGAGCAGTACTTC.

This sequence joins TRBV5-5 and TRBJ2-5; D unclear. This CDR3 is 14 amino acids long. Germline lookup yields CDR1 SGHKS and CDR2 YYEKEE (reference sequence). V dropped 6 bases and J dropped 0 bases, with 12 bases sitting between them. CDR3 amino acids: CASNVVQNQETQYF. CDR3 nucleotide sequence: TGTGCCAGCAACGTAGTACAGAACCAAGAGACCCAGTACTTC. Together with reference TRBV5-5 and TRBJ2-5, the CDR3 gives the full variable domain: DAGVTQSPTHLIKTRGQQVTLRCSPISGHKSVSWYQQVLGQGPQFIFQYYEKEERGRGNFPDRFSARQFPNYSSELNVNALLLGDSALYLCASNVVQNQETQYFGPGTRLLVL.

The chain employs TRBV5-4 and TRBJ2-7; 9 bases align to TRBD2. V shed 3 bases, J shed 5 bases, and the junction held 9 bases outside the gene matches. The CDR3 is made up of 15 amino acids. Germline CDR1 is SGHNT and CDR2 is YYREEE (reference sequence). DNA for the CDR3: TGTGCCAGCAGCTCACCCGGGACTAGCCAGCACGAGCAGTACTTC. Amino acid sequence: CASSSPGTSQHEQYF.

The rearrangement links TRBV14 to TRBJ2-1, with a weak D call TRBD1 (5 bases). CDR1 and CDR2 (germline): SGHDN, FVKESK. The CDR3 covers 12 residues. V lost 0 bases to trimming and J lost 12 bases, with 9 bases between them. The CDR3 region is CASSQDTTGQFF. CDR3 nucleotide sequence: TGTGCCAGCAGCCAAGATACTACAGGGCAGTTCTTC.

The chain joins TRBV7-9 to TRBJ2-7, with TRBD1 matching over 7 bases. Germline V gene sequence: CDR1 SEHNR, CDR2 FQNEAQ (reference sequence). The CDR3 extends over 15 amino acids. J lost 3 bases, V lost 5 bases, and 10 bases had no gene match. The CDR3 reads CASSPSQGMGYEQYF. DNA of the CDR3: TGTGCCAGCAGCCCCTCACAGGGGATGGGCTACGAGCAGTACTTC.

CDR3 protein: CAWGGAGGFSEQYF. CDR3 bases: TGTGCCTGGGGAGGGGCAGGGGGGTTTTCCGAGCAGTACTTC. The chain carries TRBV30 and TRBJ2-5; weak D call: TRBD1 (7 bases). The tail of the sequence fits TRBJ2-7 better, so the J call may be wrong. The CDR3 sequence is 14 residues long. Germline loops: CDR1 GTSNPN, CDR2 SVGIG (reference sequence).

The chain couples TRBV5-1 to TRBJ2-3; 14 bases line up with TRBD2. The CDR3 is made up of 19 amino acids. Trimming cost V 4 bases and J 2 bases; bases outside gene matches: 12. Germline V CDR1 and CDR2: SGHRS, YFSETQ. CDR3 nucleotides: TGCGCCAGCAGCAGAGGGACTAGCGGGAGTCCCGGGGCCACAGATACGCAGTATTTT. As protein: CASSRGTSGSPGATDTQYF.

CDR3 sequence reads: CAIETGTEAFF. The DNA of the CDR3 is TGTGCCATTGAAACAGGGACTGAAGCTTTCTTT. The rearrangement uses TRBV6-1 and TRBJ1-1, with D maybe TRBD1 (6 bases). V was trimmed by 10 bases and J by 5 bases, leaving 11 bases between them. This CDR3 is 11 amino acids long. Germline loops: CDR1 MNHNS, CDR2 SASEGT.

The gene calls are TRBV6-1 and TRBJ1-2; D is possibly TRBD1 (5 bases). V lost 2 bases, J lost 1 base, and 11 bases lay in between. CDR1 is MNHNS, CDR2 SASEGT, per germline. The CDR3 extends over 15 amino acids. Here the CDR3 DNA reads TGTGCCAGCAGTGAACTCGACAGAAATAACTATGGCTACACCTTC. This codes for CASSELDRNNYGYTF.

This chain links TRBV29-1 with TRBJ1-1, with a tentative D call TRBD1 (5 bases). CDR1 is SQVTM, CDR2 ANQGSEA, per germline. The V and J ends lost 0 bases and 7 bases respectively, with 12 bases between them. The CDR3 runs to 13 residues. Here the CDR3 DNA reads TGCAGCGTTGAAGAAGAAGGAGGGGTTGAAGCTTTCTTT. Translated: CSVEEEGGVEAFF.

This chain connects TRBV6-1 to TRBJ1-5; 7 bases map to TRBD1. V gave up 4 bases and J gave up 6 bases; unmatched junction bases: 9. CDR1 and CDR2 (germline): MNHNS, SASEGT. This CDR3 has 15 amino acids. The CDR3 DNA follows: TGTGCCAGCAGTGCTCAGACAGGGTCTCGTCAGCCCCAGCATTTT. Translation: CASSAQTGSRQPQHF.

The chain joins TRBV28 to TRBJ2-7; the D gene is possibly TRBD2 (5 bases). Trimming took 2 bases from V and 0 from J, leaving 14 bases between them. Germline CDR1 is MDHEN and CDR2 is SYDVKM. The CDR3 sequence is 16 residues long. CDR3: CASSLKDSGNSYEQYF. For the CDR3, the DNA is TGTGCCAGCAGTTTAAAGGATTCGGGAAACTCCTACGAGCAGTACTTC.

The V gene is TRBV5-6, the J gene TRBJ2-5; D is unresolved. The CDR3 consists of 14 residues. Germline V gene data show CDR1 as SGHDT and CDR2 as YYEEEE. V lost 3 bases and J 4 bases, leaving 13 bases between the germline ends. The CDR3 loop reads CASSYQATPETQYF. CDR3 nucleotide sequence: TGTGCCAGCAGCTACCAGGCAACCCCAGAGACCCAGTACTTC.

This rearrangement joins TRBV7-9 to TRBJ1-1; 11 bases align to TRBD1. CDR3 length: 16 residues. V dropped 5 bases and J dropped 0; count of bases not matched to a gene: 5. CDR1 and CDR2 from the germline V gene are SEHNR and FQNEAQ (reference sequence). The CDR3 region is CASSPWTGGLNTEAFF. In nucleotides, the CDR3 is TGTGCCAGCAGCCCGTGGACAGGGGGCTTGAACACTGAAGCTTTCTTT.

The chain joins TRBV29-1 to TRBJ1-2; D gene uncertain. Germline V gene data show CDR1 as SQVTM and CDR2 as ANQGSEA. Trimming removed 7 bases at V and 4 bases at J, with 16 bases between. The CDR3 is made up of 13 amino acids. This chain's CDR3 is CSAPEGGSYGYTF. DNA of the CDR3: TGCAGCGCCCCGGAGGGCGGAAGCTATGGCTACACCTTC.

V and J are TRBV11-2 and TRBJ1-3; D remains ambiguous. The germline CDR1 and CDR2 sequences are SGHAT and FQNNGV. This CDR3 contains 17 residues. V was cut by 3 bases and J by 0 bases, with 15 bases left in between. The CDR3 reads CASSFRYTGFSGNTIYF. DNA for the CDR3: TGTGCCAGCAGCTTCCGGTATACGGGGTTCTCTGGAAACACCATATATTTT.

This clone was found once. CDR3 amino acids: CASSRDSGNYGYTF. CDR3 DNA sequence: TGTGCCAGCAGCCGGGACAGCGGAAACTATGGCTACACCTTC. V is TRBV7-9 and J is TRBJ1-2; 7 positions match TRBD1. Unmatched junction bases numbered 5, after V lost 5 bases and J lost 2 bases. CDR3 length: 14 residues. Germline CDR1 and CDR2: SEHNR and FQNEAQ (reference sequence).

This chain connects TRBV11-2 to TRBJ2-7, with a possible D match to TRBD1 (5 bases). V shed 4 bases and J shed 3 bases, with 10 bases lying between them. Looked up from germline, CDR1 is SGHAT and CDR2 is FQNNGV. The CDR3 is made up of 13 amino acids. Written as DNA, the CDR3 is TGTGCCAGCAGCTCCAGGGAACTCTACGAGCAGTACTTC. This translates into CASSSRELYEQYF.

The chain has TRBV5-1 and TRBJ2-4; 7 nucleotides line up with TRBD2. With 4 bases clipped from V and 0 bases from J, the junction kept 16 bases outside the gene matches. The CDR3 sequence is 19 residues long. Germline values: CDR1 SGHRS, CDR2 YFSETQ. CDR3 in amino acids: CASSVAGWEGLLAKNIQYF. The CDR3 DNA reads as TGCGCCAGCAGCGTAGCCGGGTGGGAGGGCCTTCTAGCCAAAAACATTCAGTACTTC.

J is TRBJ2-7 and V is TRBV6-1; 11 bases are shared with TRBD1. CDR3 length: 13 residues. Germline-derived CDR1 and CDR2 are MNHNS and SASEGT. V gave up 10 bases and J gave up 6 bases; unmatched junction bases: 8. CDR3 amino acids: CATPGTGGIEQYF. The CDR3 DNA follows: TGTGCCACCCCGGGGACAGGGGGTATCGAGCAGTACTTC.

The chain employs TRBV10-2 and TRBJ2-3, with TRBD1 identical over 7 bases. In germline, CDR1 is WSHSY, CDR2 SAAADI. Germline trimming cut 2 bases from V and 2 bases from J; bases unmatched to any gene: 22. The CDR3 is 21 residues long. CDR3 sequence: CASSEPSLPQGDPLHTDTQYF. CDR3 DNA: TGCGCCAGCAGTGAGCCGTCCCTACCCCAGGGGGACCCGCTACACACAGATACGCAGTATTTT.